The sequence of this T cell receptor (beta chain) was determined in a study of blood T cells in healthy people across ages. For the second PCR, which ran for about 6 to 11 cycles, a sample-barcoded 5' primer and a J-beta primer mix were used. TCRdb used MiXCR to reprocess the 5' RACE reads, holding one entry per CDR3 protein. This sample has 750,000 to 950,000 distinct CDR3 sequences; around 24% occur once, and the top ten carry about 3%. Germline assignment: CDR1 SGHDN and CDR2 FVKESK. Trimming left V 4 bases short and J 5 bases short, with 12 bases between. This CDR3 is 15 amino acids long. This sample also appeared in a second study, on T cells of mothers and their children. From that study: RNA that had been extracted went wholly into cDNA synthesis, at about 1.5 ug per 15 ul.

Sequenced input: blood. The chain employs TRBV14 and TRBJ1-6, with no clear D. This clonotype was sampled from a boy aged 10-17 years in good health. The CDR3 spells CASSLWTPNNSPLHF. The DNA of the CDR3 is TGTGCCAGCAGCCTCTGGACCCCCAATAATTCACCCCTCCACTTT.